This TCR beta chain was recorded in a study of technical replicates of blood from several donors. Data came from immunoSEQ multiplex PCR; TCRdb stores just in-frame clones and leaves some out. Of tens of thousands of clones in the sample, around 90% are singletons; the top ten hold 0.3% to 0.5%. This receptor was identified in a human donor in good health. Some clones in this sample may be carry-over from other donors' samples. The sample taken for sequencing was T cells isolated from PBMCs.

CDR3 bases: TGTGCCAGCAGCCCAGGGTCTACAACTAATGAAAAACTGTTTTTT. It translates to CASSPGSTTNEKLFF. The V and J genes are TRBV11-2 and TRBJ1-4; D may be TRBD1 (5 bases). Looked up from germline, CDR1 is SGHAT and CDR2 is FQNNGV. The CDR3 runs 15 residues. V dropped 5 bases and J dropped 0 bases, with 10 bases sitting between them.